The TCR beta chain under discussion was sequenced for a study of T cell responses to AZD1222 COVID-19 vaccine. Worth noting for this clone: The target antigen is unknown.

Study results and limitations: Repertoire sampling happened only post peak T cell response. Epitopes outside B.1.351 and B.1.1.7 mutated regions reportedly drew nearly half of spike TCRs. With dominance at 160-218 and 743-854, vaccine-associated CD4 TCRs spanned spike. White British people made up most donors, females outnumbered males, and clonal diversity was possibly underestimated.

The assay was immunoSEQ multiplex PCR, and TCRdb's table has in-frame clones only and misses some. The sample has about 180,000 clones; around 93% are singletons. The germline CDR1 and CDR2 sequences are LGHDT and YNNKEL (reference sequence). The CDR3 has 17 amino acids. With 4 bases clipped from V and 1 base from J, the junction kept 8 bases outside the gene matches. The specimen was peripheral blood, collected on day 0 of AZD1222 vaccination. J is TRBJ1-4 and V is TRBV3-1 (or the pseudogene TRBV3-2); 8 positions match TRBD1. The receptor's source is an adult in good health. CDR3 region: CASSPGQALGTNEKLFF. Written as DNA, the CDR3 is TGTGCCAGCAGCCCGGGACAGGCGCTTGGAACTAATGAAAAACTGTTTTTT.